A selection of T cell receptor beta chains follows, all from one sample in a study of Tregs in tolerant kidney transplant recipients. This table comes from immunoSEQ multiplex PCR, and its TCRdb copy is limited to in-frame clones, with some not included. The data contain over 70,000 clones, 75% to 95% of them singletons. The starting material was CD4+ T cells from blood (PBMCs), obtained 24 months after the transplant. These receptors all stem from a human patient who received a combined kidney and bone marrow transplant. Some T cells may be supplied by the graft donor. Each CDR3 is given without its conserved first and last residue. Each record gives: V gene, J gene, CDR3 protein.

>TRBV5-6|TRBJ1-2
ASASGDRGYGYT
>TRBV6-5|TRBJ2-7
ASSYSRDSSSEQY
>TRBV9|TRBJ2-2
ASSVVGAITGELF
>TRBV5-1|TRBJ1-1
ASSGGGGITEAF
>TRBV11-3|TRBJ2-1
ASSLVSGNKQF
>TRBV11-3|TRBJ2-3
ASSLSLWRGTSTDTQY
>TRBV28|TRBJ2-3
ASRLASDTQY
>TRBV9|TRBJ1-6
ASSYGQDNSPLH
>TRBV15|TRBJ2-6
ATSRPLRGDGANVLT
>TRBV2|TRBJ2-4
ASGTGRLNIQY
>TRBV7-7|TRBJ2-5
ASSLATAGAGETQY
>TRBV19|TRBJ2-5
ASSTGTRETQY
>TRBV19|TRBJ1-5
ASSIGQGTHQPQH
>TRBV5-1|TRBJ2-2
ASSYRTTSNTGELF
>TRBV6-5|TRBJ2-7
ASSDQGSYEQY